This record looks at one TCR beta chain sequence and its context. This clone was seen a single time. It lacks a known antigen. The record has no base qualities; no much larger clone is one base away. The record originates from a study of long-term antiretroviral therapy in people with HIV (dated by TCRdb to between 2021 and 2022). The study in broad terms: The earliest samples were collected roughly a decade before the 2015 WHO recommendation for immediate ART, at a time when ART was usually postponed until CD4 counts fell. A retrospective serial study tested whether changes in peripheral blood TRB repertoire composition and diversity were associated with ART initiation and durable HIV suppression. The cohort contributed about 200 cryopreserved PBMC samples from around 30 adults with confirmed HIV infection, collected serially over a mean of about 6 years (range 1-12). About two fifths of the roughly 30 participants with HIV were female. No cross-contamination during QIAcube processing was seen in test extractions of a monoclonal T-cell line run alongside 25 to 35 polyclonal samples.

The CDR3 has 17 amino acids, counting the end cysteine and phenylalanine. Only the CDR3 portion is preserved as DNA: 51 bases, with reading frame beginning at the first base. The germline ends are 15 bases apart after V is trimmed by 4 bases and J by 1 base. From the germline V gene, CDR1 is SGHTS and CDR2 is YDEGEE. The paper as a whole reports these results and caveats: Narrower CDR3 length ranges were observed in HIV repertoires than in controls, and an antigen-experienced repertoire with only a slight naive shift after ART was suggested by the network structure. Inferences about post-ART repertoire changes are limited because no data were available on ART adherence, viral resistance or therapy changes. The samples span the years 2004 to 2017, and the ART regimens used may be less effective than current regimens. Limited PBMC availability meant only the TCR beta chain was sequenced, without alpha chain pairing. Expanded TRB clones identified before ART initiation dominated the repertoire at all time points, although this dominance fluctuated and declined in many PLHIV after ART. Unsorted PBMC were profiled instead of sorted CD4+ and CD8+ T cells because pre-ART samples had limited cell numbers. ART initiation was associated with a significant increase in TRB diversity, but diversity stayed significantly below transplant donor controls even after long-term ART.

The immunoSEQ hsTCRB v3.0 assay was used at survey level resolution for TRB variable region sequencing. The target sequencing depth for TRB was about 40,000-55,000 T-cell genomes per sample. Pooled TRB libraries were sequenced on an Illumina MiSeq with a v3 150-cycle kit. As for the original processing: Analysis of repertoires was carried out in R inside a reproducible Nextflow workflow spanning QC, data transformation and analysis. LymphoSeq2, an R package for AIRR-Seq data exploration, was used to implement custom analyses. After excluding a few samples that yielded fewer than 5000 total TRB sequences, approximately 180 HIV repertoires remained for analysis. Among the roughly 190 retained HIV repertoires, roughly 60 were collected before ART initiation and about 130 were collected after ART initiation. Repertoires were downsampled to 5000 TRB nucleotide sequences, with summary statistics averaged over 100 downsampling iterations. Only TRB sequences with CDR3 regions of at least seven amino acids were retained for analysis. Diversity was measured with a Shannon entropy-derived clonality score and the Gini coefficient. In the repertoire networks, any two of the top 5000 CDR3 amino acid sequences were connected whenever the two sequences differed by an edit distance of one. For TRB CDR3 amino acid sequences, GLIPH2 was used to predict antigen specificity groups and MHC restriction. To flag known associations with CMV, EBV, HIV or tissue antigens, CDR3 amino acid sequences were compared against VDJdb and McPAS-TCR. Pre-ART, post-ART and control groups were compared with Wilcoxon signed-rank tests and Holm-Bonferroni correction. What TCRdb holds here is the immuneACCESS table cut down to in-frame rearrangements. Part of the clones is not present; checked against another copy, under half of the missing clones reflect an unresolved V gene, and the others are unexplained. V and J calls and clone size follow that table, whereas D and trimming were derived from the DNA. A total of tens of thousands of clones appear in this sample, less than 90% of them only once. The top ten clonotypes cover about 0.93% of the sample.

To be included, a participant needed at least one PBMC sample from before ART initiation plus at least two post-ART samples. All participants with HIV were treated in the United States of America. Before DNA extraction, cryopreserved samples containing about 0.9-10 million PBMC were thawed and washed. At the time of the earliest PBMC sample, participants with HIV were aged between about 20 and 54 years. PBMC samples from each participant spanned 1-4 timepoints before ART initiation and 2-8 timepoints after ART initiation, with a median of 7 samples. For every participant, serial HIV viral load, CD4+ T-cell count, ART history and demographic data were obtained. Genomic DNA was extracted from unsorted PBMC with a Qiagen kit on a QIAcube, with processing performed in batches of 12 samples.

The origin of this receptor is a man aged 45-60 years with HIV. The input for sequencing was unsorted PBMCs, taken 2 years after starting antiretroviral therapy. The chain is encoded by TRBV5-8 joined to TRBJ2-6; the best D guess is TRBD1, with 5 bases matching. The CDR3 region reads CASSRVGAWSGANVLTF. Here is the DNA: TGTGCCAGCAGCCGAGTAGGGGCGTGGTCTGGGGCCAACGTCCTGACTTTC.